These 8 T cell receptor beta chains were sequenced from one sample in a study of regulatory T cells in long-lasting Graves disease. The time point here: newly diagnosed GD, antithyroid drugs for less than 3 months. With RNA extracted from PBMCs as input, the TCR library was made. Through Arm-PCR of CDR3 regions and iRepertoire HTBI primers, TCR beta libraries were built. TCRdb ran MiXCR on the multiplex PCR reads and lists one entry per CDR3 protein. The data contain roughly 530,000 distinct CDR3 sequences, around 16% of them seen just once; the ten biggest clones take up just under 25%. This sample also appeared in a second study, on T cells in Graves' hyperthyroidism and ophthalmopathy.

The material was peripheral blood mononuclear cells (PBMCs), obtained at new diagnosis, from a patient treated with antithyroid drugs. The receptors here all came from a woman aged 35-60 years with Graves disease.

A remark on this clonotype: A much larger clone lies a single base off, so this may be a read error. The CDR3 ends on some other residue instead of the conserved phenylalanine or tryptophan, so this is likely a read error. For the CDR3, the DNA is TGTGCCAGCAGCTTGTGGAATCAGCCCCAGCATCTT. It yields the protein CASSLWNQPQHL. The rearrangement uses TRBV5-6 and TRBJ1-5, with unresolved D. The CDR3 length is 12 residues. The ends were cut back, 1 base at V and 4 bases at J, with 3 bases in the middle. The germline CDR1 and CDR2 sequences are SGHDT and YYEEEE.

This clonotype occurred many times. The chain recombines TRBV15 with TRBJ1-6; tentative D call: TRBD1 (5 bases). Trimming left V 5 bases short and J 7 bases short, with 9 bases between. Germline assignment: CDR1 LNHNV and CDR2 YYDKDF (reference sequence). The CDR3 consists of 13 residues. CDR3 sequence: CATSPPGNSPLHF. CDR3 sequence (DNA): TGTGCCACCAGCCCCCCAGGGAATTCACCCCTCCACTTT.

This clonotype has at least ten counts. The V and J genes are TRBV18 and TRBJ1-2, with D hard to call. This CDR3 has 14 residues. V shed 4 bases and J shed 3 bases, with 12 bases lying between them. Germline V gene lookup returns CDR1 KGHSH and CDR2 LQKENI. In DNA, the CDR3 is TGTGCCAGCTCACTTCTAAAGACGGACTATGGCTACACCTTC. Translating it yields CASSLLKTDYGYTF.

This clonotype came up a few times. The chain recombines TRBV10-2 with TRBJ2-1, with D tentatively TRBD2 (6 bases). Germline V gene sequence: CDR1 WSHSY, CDR2 SAAADI. Trimming shortened V by 2 bases and J by 1 base, and 6 bases separated the two germline ends. This CDR3 is built from 14 residues. The CDR3 is CASSEGGSYNEQFF. CDR3 bases: TGCGCCAGCAGTGAGGGGGGGTCCTACAATGAGCAGTTCTTC.

This clonotype was counted a few times. This chain links TRBV4-1 with TRBJ1-5; D gene uncertain. The V end was cut by 2 bases, the J end by 6 bases, with 11 bases between. The CDR3 covers 14 residues. The germline V gene has CDR1 MGHRA and CDR2 YSYEKL. CDR3 residues: CASSQSSRFQPQHF. The CDR3 DNA reads as TGCGCCAGCAGCCAAAGTTCAAGGTTTCAGCCCCAGCATTTT.

This clonotype was recorded at least ten times. The chain is built from TRBV2 and TRBJ1-5; 11 nucleotides line up with TRBD1. J gave up 2 bases and V 7 bases, and 4 bases lay outside the gene matches. The germline V gene encodes CDR1 SNHLY and CDR2 FYNNEI. The CDR3 is 15 residues long. The CDR3 reads CASISDRGRNQPQHF. Here the CDR3 DNA reads TGTGCCAGCATTTCGGACAGGGGGCGCAATCAGCCCCAGCATTTT.

This clonotype has a count of ten or more. The chain employs TRBV7-9 and TRBJ2-5; 7 bases agree with TRBD2. The CDR3 totals 16 residues. The germline gives CDR1 SEHNR, CDR2 FQNEAQ (reference sequence). The V gene end was trimmed by 5 bases and the J gene end by 1 base; junction bases not matched to a gene: 10. The CDR3 spells CASSRLGGVSQETQYF. DNA of the CDR3: TGTGCCAGCAGCCGCCTTGGGGGGGTAAGCCAAGAGACCCAGTACTTC.

This clonotype has more than one count but fewer than ten. The V and J genes are TRBV29-1 and TRBJ2-3; TRBD2 matches at 9 bases. The CDR3 runs 15 residues. The V gene end was trimmed by 7 bases and the J gene end by 0 bases; junction bases not matched to a gene: 8. The germline V gene encodes CDR1 SQVTM and CDR2 ANQGSEA. CDR3 in DNA: TGCAGCGCAGTAGGAGCGGGGGGTAGCACAGATACGCAGTATTTT. Encoded protein: CSAVGAGGSTDTQYF.